This T cell receptor (beta chain) originates from a study of control samples from healthy donors and cancer patients. The protocol was immunoSEQ multiplex PCR, while the TCRdb copy is restricted to in-frame clones and leaves out a portion. The table shows several thousand clones, with 75% to 95% occurring only once. CDR3 length equals 14 residues. Germline values: CDR1 WSHSY, CDR2 SAAADI. Trimming removed 7 bases at V and 2 bases at J, with 15 bases between. The chain uses TRBV10-2 and TRBJ2-7; D remains unclear. This clonotype originated in a man in his 60s with colorectal cancer. Sequenced material: PBMCs. The CDR3 coding sequence is TGCGCCAGCAACGAGGTACCCCTAACCTACGAGCAGTACTTC. Its translation: CASNEVPLTYEQYF.